These 7 T cell receptor beta chains were all obtained from the same sample, sequenced in a study of T cells in women clearing cervical HPV infection. Sequenced by immunoSEQ multiplex PCR; TCRdb stores in-frame clones only, minus some. The sample has roughly 30,000 clones. Sequencing input: blood buffy coat. These receptors came from a woman between 18 and 69 years old with a cervical HPV16 infection that either progressed to CIN3+ or cleared (not recorded which).

Comment on this clone: Read data end 3 residues before the CDR3 end; the end is taken from the germline J gene. V and J are TRBV7-3 and TRBJ2-1; 10 bases are shared with TRBD1. Germline-derived CDR1 and CDR2 are SGHTA and FQGTGA. V gave up 9 bases and J gave up 7 bases; unmatched junction bases: 9. The CDR3 is 14 amino acids. The sequenced CDR3 bases are TGTGCCAGGAGCCCCGGGACAGGGGTTAATGAG. Residues: CARSPGTGVNE. The entire CDR3 protein is CARSPGTGVNEQFF.

Turning to this clone: Coverage ceases 3 residues before the CDR3 finishes, and the germline J gene fills in the end. The chain is built from TRBV6-1 and TRBJ2-4; a possible D gene is TRBD2 (7 bases). Germline assignment: CDR1 MNHNS and CDR2 SASEGT. The CDR3 has 13 residues. Partial CDR3 DNA: TGTGCCAGCAAGGAAGCAGGGGACTATGGT. Translation gives CASKEAGDYG. The full CDR3 sequence reads CASKEAGDYGQYF.

As concerns this clone: The CDR3 end lies 3 residues beyond the end of the read and is filled in from the germline J gene. V gene TRBV29-1 combines with J gene TRBJ2-2; possibly TRBD1 for D (5 bases). This CDR3 is built from 14 residues. Germline V gene sequence: CDR1 SQVTM, CDR2 ANQGSEA. CDR3 protein: CSVFWASGANVLFF. Incomplete CDR3 DNA: TGCAGCGTTTTCTGGGCTTCTGGGGCCAACGTG.

The sequenced CDR3 bases are TGCGCCAGCAGGGGTCGGGGTTCAACTAATGAAAAA. This translates into CASRGRGSTNEK. The whole CDR3 reads CASRGRGSTNEKLFF. The chain is built from TRBV10-1 and TRBJ1-4; D gene unclear. The CDR3 end falls 3 residues outside the read, so it is completed with the germline J gene. The germline V gene encodes CDR1 WNHNN and CDR2 SYGVQD (reference sequence). The V end was cut by 6 bases, the J end by 0 bases, with 11 bases between. The CDR3 length is 15 residues.

Details on this clone: The read gets to within 3 residues of the CDR3 end, and the germline J gene fills in the rest. The V call is TRBV6-2 or TRBV6-3, the J call TRBJ1-5, with D unresolved. The CDR3 is 13 amino acids. Trimming took off 7 bases at V and 5 bases at J, with 12 bases between the two ends. CDR1 and CDR2 (germline): MNHEY, SVGEGT. The covered CDR3 bases are TGTGCCAGCACCTCCTACGGGGATCAGCCC. Encoded protein: CASTSYGDQP. The complete CDR3 protein is CASTSYGDQPQHF.

A note on this clone: The read gets to within 3 residues of the CDR3 end, and the germline J gene fills in the rest. J is TRBJ2-1 and V is TRBV5-6; D is possibly TRBD1 (6 bases). V was cut by 2 bases and J by 7 bases, with 10 bases left in between. The germline CDR1 and CDR2 sequences are SGHDT and YYEEEE. CDR3 size: 13 residues. The CDR3 spells CASSLGGLNEQFF. Partial CDR3 DNA: TGTGCCAGCAGCTTAGGGGGTTTAAATGAG.

Concerning this clone: The read ends 3 residues early relative to the CDR3; the germline J gene fills the gap. The V call is TRBV6-2 or TRBV6-3, the J call TRBJ2-3; TRBD2 is a possible D gene (6 bases). V was shortened by 5 bases and J by 2 bases, with 11 bases between the two germline ends. CDR1 MNHEY and CDR2 SVGEGT come from the germline V gene. This CDR3 contains 14 residues. The CDR3 loop is CASSGLGLTDTQYF. The part of the CDR3 DNA that was read is TGTGCCAGCAGTGGACTGGGACTCACAGATACG.